A single TCR beta chain is shown here with its context. This record belongs to a study of control samples from healthy donors and cancer patients. CDR1 is LNHDA, CDR2 SQIVND, per germline (reference sequence). This CDR3 is 14 amino acids long. The germline V and J ends were trimmed by 3 bases and 6 bases, with 12 bases remaining between them. Data came from immunoSEQ multiplex PCR; TCRdb stores just in-frame clones and leaves some out. Here the sample spans roughly 69,000 clones, 83% being singletons. The origin of this receptor is a man in his fifties or sixties in good health. This rearrangement joins TRBV19 to TRBJ1-5; D might be TRBD1 (6 bases). The sequenced sample was blood. The CDR3 loop is CASSMIGGSQPQHF. The CDR3 DNA reads TGTGCCAGTAGTATGATCGGGGGCAGTCAGCCCCAGCATTTT.